This T cell receptor beta chain came from a study of naive and memory T cell subsets. This sample's treatment: skin biopsy from PPD injection site in Mantoux-positive individual. TCR cDNA received a 3' ligated oligonucleotide that carried a UMI. Biopsied sites were PPD injections in people with a positive Mantoux test. Cells were not sorted; total RNA input targeted 1 to 1000 ng. Sample share makes this clonotype medium-sized. The SP2 primer and nested alpha and beta constant region primers amplified ligated cDNA in four rounds. MiXCR, run by TCRdb on the UMI-ligation and nested PCR reads, gives a single entry per CDR3 protein. The profile shows tens of thousands of distinct CDR3 sequences, 11% of them singletons. Deletions cut 5 bases from V and 6 bases from J, with 11 bases between. This CDR3 has 12 residues.

The TCR originated in an adult in good health. This material consisted of skin, taken from a tuberculin skin test site. The gene calls are TRBV12-3 or TRBV12-4 and TRBJ2-7, with D possibly TRBD1 on 6 matching bases. The CDR3 spells CASSLTGFEQYF. For the CDR3, the DNA is TGTGCCAGCAGTCTCACAGGGTTCGAGCAGTACTTC.